This TCR beta chain is drawn from a study of T-cell memory formation after mild COVID-19. Study summary: For the most part, TCR clusters were specific to one donor. Findings and limits, study-wide: Proof of SARS-CoV-2 specificity was absent for the second-wave clones that crested on day 37. Shrinking CD4+ clones were chiefly CM and EM; CD8+ ones were chiefly EMRA.

TCR alpha and TCR beta cDNA libraries carrying sample barcodes and UMIs came from 5'RACE with constant-segment primers. TCRdb used MiXCR to reprocess the 5' RACE reads, holding one entry per CDR3 protein. Of just under 350,000 distinct CDR3 sequences listed, over 10% are singletons. This clonotype was observed a handful of times. Its specificity is not known. The germline V gene has CDR1 SGHRS and CDR2 YFSETQ. The CDR3 runs 14 residues. The V gene lost 2 bases and the J gene lost 0 bases, with 6 bases spanning the gap. The J gene is TRBJ1-3, the V gene TRBV5-1; D is undetermined. The sequencing input was PBMCs or a T cell subset sorted from them (not recorded which). The receptor comes from a young man who had mild COVID-19 (a few samples of this study predate the infection). Cell type and time point are not known. CDR3 in DNA: TGCGCCAGCAGCTTTGTGGGCTCTGGAAACACCATATATTTT. Translating gives CASSFVGSGNTIYF.